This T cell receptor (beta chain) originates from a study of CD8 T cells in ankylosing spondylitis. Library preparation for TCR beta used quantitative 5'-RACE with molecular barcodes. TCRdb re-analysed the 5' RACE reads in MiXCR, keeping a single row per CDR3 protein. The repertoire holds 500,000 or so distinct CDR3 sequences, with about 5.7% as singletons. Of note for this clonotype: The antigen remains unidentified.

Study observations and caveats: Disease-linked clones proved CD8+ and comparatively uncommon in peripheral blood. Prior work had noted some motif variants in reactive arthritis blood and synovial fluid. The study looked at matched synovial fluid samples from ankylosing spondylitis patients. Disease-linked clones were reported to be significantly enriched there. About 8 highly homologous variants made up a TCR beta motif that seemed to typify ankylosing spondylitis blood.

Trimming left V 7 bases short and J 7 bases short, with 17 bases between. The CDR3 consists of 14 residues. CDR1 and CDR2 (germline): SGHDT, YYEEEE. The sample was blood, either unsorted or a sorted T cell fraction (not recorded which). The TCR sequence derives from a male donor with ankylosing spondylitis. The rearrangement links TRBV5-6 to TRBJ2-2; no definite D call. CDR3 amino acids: CASGPGPPYGELFF. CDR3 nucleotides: TGTGCCAGCGGCCCCGGCCCTCCCTACGGGGAGCTGTTTTTT.